This TCR beta chain was sequenced in a study of cytomegalovirus exposure and HLA in healthy donors. In the PCR, 60 Vbeta and 13 Jbeta primers were used. Data came from immunoSEQ multiplex PCR; TCRdb stores just in-frame clones and leaves some out. The data hold approximately 89,000 clones, with roughly three quarters observed a single time. A note on this clone: Its target is unknown.

Regarding the study as a whole: Upon later analysis, HLA-associated TCR beta chains proved more clonally expanded than other, equally common chains. For most TCR beta V segments, an earlier analysis put the productive rate at about 87% or about 30% of the time.

The sequence was collected from a man under 40 in good health and CMV-seronegative. Material for sequencing was PBMCs.

CDR3 DNA: TGTGCCTGGAGTGTTGGAAGCGCCAGCAATCAGCCCCAGCATTTT. The encoded protein is CAWSVGSASNQPQHF. V usage is TRBV30 and J usage is TRBJ1-5; D not certain. The CDR3 runs 15 residues. V was pared by 0 bases and J by 1 base, with 10 bases between. Germline CDR1 and CDR2: GTSNPN and SVGIG (reference sequence).